This is a list of T cell receptor beta chains from one sample in a study of CD8 T cells in ankylosing spondylitis. TCRdb re-called the 5' RACE reads through MiXCR, storing one row per CDR3 protein. The sample contains around 140,000 distinct CDR3 sequences, roughly an eighth of which appear only once. Sequenced sample: blood, either unsorted or a sorted T cell fraction (not recorded which). The receptors derive from a female donor with ankylosing spondylitis or in good health (not recorded which). CDR3s include the opening cysteine and the closing phenylalanine or tryptophan. D genes are given only for firm matches. Expanded clones get a size class; other rows say once, few or many, or leave the size out.

cdr3_nt,cdr3_aa,j_call,d_call,clone_size,v_call
TGCAGTGCTTCAGCGGGACCCCTTGGGGACGAGCAGTACTTC,CSASAGPLGDEQYF,TRBJ2-7,TRBD2,many,TRBV20-1
TGTGCCAGCAAAGATTGGCGGATCTATGGCTACACCTTC,CASKDWRIYGYTF,TRBJ1-2,NA,many,TRBV21-1
TGTGCCAGCAGTTACAGTGGGAACATCTACGAGCAGTACTTC,CASSYSGNIYEQYF,TRBJ2-7,NA,few,TRBV6-5
TGTGCCAGCAGCTTGGGGGGACTAGCGGGGGAAGAGACCCAGTACTTC,CASSLGGLAGEETQYF,TRBJ2-5,TRBD2,few,TRBV5-4
TGCAGCGTGGAACTAGCGGTCTCCTACGAGCAGTACTTC,CSVELAVSYEQYF,TRBJ2-7,TRBD2,many,TRBV29-1
TGTGCCACCCCACCTGGGACAGGGTGGGAGCTGTTTTTT,CATPPGTGWELFF,TRBJ2-2,TRBD1,NA,TRBV27
TGCGCCAGCAGCTTTGGGACAGGTTCCACTGAAGCTTTCTTT,CASSFGTGSTEAFF,TRBJ1-1,TRBD1,few,TRBV5-1
TGTGCCAGCGGACTACAGGGGGCACGTCAGCCCCAGCATTTT,CASGLQGARQPQHF,TRBJ1-5,TRBD1,many,TRBV27
TGTGCCAGCAGAGGACTAGCGGCAAGCGATGAGCAGTTCTTC,CASRGLAASDEQFF,TRBJ2-1,TRBD2,many,TRBV12-3/TRBV12-4
TGCGCCAGCACCCGGGACAGGAGGGACTATGGCTACACCTTC,CASTRDRRDYGYTF,TRBJ1-2,TRBD1,many,TRBV5-1
TGCAGTGCGAGGGGCATCTCCTACAATGAGCAGTTCTTC,CSARGISYNEQFF,TRBJ2-1,NA,NA,TRBV20-1
TGTGCCAGCAGCCGCTCAGGGGGAGGGGAGCTGTTTTTT,CASSRSGGGELFF,TRBJ2-2,TRBD1,many,TRBV12-3/TRBV12-4
TGCTGTGCCCCTTGGCGGGAGCAATCCTCGGAGACCCAGTACTTC,CCAPWREQSSETQYF,TRBJ2-5,TRBD2,many,TRBV20-1
TGTGCCTGGAGTACGACTATCGGAGACCCCACAGATACGCAGTATTTT,CAWSTTIGDPTDTQYF,TRBJ2-3,NA,NA,TRBV30
TGTGCCAGCAGTTACGGGACTAGCGGGGGATGGCCAGATACGCAGTATTTT,CASSYGTSGGWPDTQYF,TRBJ2-3,TRBD2,NA,TRBV6-5
TGCAGTGCTAGTCGCCTAGCGGGAGCGGGTGCAGATACGCAGTATTTT,CSASRLAGAGADTQYF,TRBJ2-3,TRBD2,many,TRBV20-1
TGTGCCAGCAAACGAACAGGGGATCCCCTCCACTTT,CASKRTGDPLHF,TRBJ1-6,TRBD1,many,TRBV11-2